This is a list of T cell receptor beta chains from one sample in a study of beta chain features in type 1 diabetes. Assay: immunoSEQ multiplex PCR; the TCRdb copy retains only in-frame clones and omits some. The data show 150,000 or so clones, roughly 60% seen once. The sequencing input was naive CD4+ T cells from blood. The receptor source for this set is a man younger than 40 with type 1 diabetes. CDR3s include the opening cysteine and the closing phenylalanine or tryptophan. Fields, in order: V gene, J gene, D gene, clone size, CDR3 protein, CDR3 DNA. D genes are given only for firm matches. The listing skips clone size in some rows; elsewhere it reads once, few, many or a size class.

TRBV7-2	TRBJ1-1	NA	few	CASTVQGMTEAFF	TGTGCCAGCACCGTCCAGGGAATGACTGAAGCTTTCTTT
TRBV4-3	TRBJ2-7	TRBD1	NA	CASSQEYTGGYEQYF	TGCGCCAGCAGCCAAGAGTACACAGGGGGATACGAGCAGTACTTC
TRBV28	TRBJ2-1	NA	NA	CASSSRTGINEQFF	TGTGCCAGCAGCTCAAGAACAGGGATCAATGAGCAGTTCTTC
TRBV29-1	TRBJ2-5	NA	few	CSVGQEQETQYF	TGCAGCGTTGGACAGGAGCAAGAGACCCAGTACTTC
TRBV5-1	TRBJ2-5	TRBD2	NA	CASSALAGQETQYF	TGCGCCAGCAGCGCCCTAGCGGGCCAAGAGACCCAGTACTTC
TRBV6-7	TRBJ2-1	NA	few	CASWQGKFDEQFF	TGTGCGTCGTGGCAGGGGAAATTCGATGAGCAGTTCTTC
TRBV29-1	TRBJ2-1	NA	NA	CSYYGGRVVEQFF	TGCAGTTATTACGGGGGCCGGGTCGTTGAGCAGTTCTTC
TRBV30	TRBJ2-5	TRBD2	NA	CAWSVSSGGQETQYF	TGTGCCTGGAGTGTGAGTAGCGGGGGCCAAGAGACCCAGTACTTC
TRBV20-1	TRBJ2-5	NA	NA	CSASKQETQYF	TGCAGTGCCTCCAAACAAGAGACCCAGTACTTC
TRBV7-9	TRBJ2-7	TRBD1	few	CASSHGTGSGEQYF	TGTGCCAGCAGCCACGGGACAGGGTCCGGCGAGCAGTACTTC
TRBV7-2	TRBJ2-2	TRBD1	NA	CASSPDRFNTGELFF	TGTGCCAGCAGTCCGGACAGGTTTAACACCGGGGAGCTGTTTTTT
TRBV7-2	TRBJ2-3	NA	NA	CASSLAIRTDTQYF	TGTGCCAGCAGCTTAGCGATACGCACAGATACGCAGTATTTT
TRBV2	TRBJ1-4	TRBD1	NA	CASRDRGFNEKLFF	TGTGCCAGCAGGGACAGGGGATTCAATGAAAAACTGTTTTTT
TRBV18	TRBJ1-5	NA	few	CASSPEEGSVQPQHF	TGTGCCAGCTCACCAGAGGAGGGCTCGGTGCAGCCCCAGCATTTT
TRBV25-1	TRBJ2-2	TRBD1	NA	CASGTGTGNTGELFF	TGTGCCAGCGGGACCGGGACAGGGAACACCGGGGAGCTGTTTTTT
TRBV30	TRBJ2-2	NA	NA	CAWSRTNTGELFF	TGTGCCTGGAGCCGGACGAACACCGGGGAGCTGTTTTTT
TRBV15	TRBJ1-5	TRBD1	few	CATSRDRGQGLGQPQHF	TGTGCCACCAGCAGAGATCGGGGACAGGGGCTAGGTCAGCCCCAGCATTTT
TRBV28	TRBJ2-2	NA	NA	CASSRFNTGELFF	TGTGCCAGCAGTAGGTTCAACACCGGGGAGCTGTTTTTT
TRBV15	TRBJ2-5	NA	NA	CATSRDLRQGEETQYF	TGTGCCACCAGCAGAGATCTCCGTCAGGGAGAAGAGACCCAGTACTTC
TRBV10-3	TRBJ2-1	NA	NA	CAISDQEYNEQFF	TGTGCCATCAGTGACCAGGAATACAATGAGCAGTTCTTC
TRBV25-1	TRBJ2-7	TRBD1	few	CASSGQGSYEQYF	TGTGCCAGCAGTGGACAGGGCTCCTACGAGCAGTACTTC
TRBV5-1	TRBJ1-1	NA	once	CASSLVIEGTEAFF	TGCGCCAGCAGCTTGGTTATCGAGGGCACTGAAGCTTTCTTT
TRBV9	TRBJ2-7	NA	NA	CASSVEGGSYEQYF	TGTGCCAGCAGCGTAGAGGGTGGCTCCTACGAGCAGTACTTC
TRBV7-6	TRBJ2-2	NA	NA	CASSLEAPRNTGELFF	TGTGCCAGCAGCTTAGAGGCGCCCCGGAACACCGGGGAGCTGTTTTTT
TRBV7-2	TRBJ2-7	NA	NA	CASSLALIGSYEQYF	TGTGCCAGCAGCTTAGCGCTGATAGGTTCCTACGAGCAGTACTTC
TRBV30	TRBJ1-1	TRBD1	NA	CAWSATGTDTEAFF	TGTGCCTGGAGCGCGACAGGGACTGACACTGAAGCTTTCTTT
TRBV29-1	TRBJ1-2	NA	NA	CSVEEGIHGYTF	TGCAGCGTTGAAGAGGGTATCCATGGCTACACCTTC
TRBV21-1	TRBJ2-7	NA	NA	CASLRGRAYEQYF	TGTGCCAGTCTAAGGGGGCGAGCCTACGAGCAGTACTTC
TRBV5-4	TRBJ2-2	TRBD1	NA	CASSPWTGNTGELFF	TGTGCCAGCAGCCCATGGACAGGGAACACCGGGGAGCTGTTTTTT
TRBV29-1	TRBJ1-1	NA	few	CSVSSAENTEAFF	TGCAGCGTTTCTTCTGCAGAGAACACTGAAGCTTTCTTT
TRBV7-6	TRBJ1-4	NA	NA	CASSAGPANEKLFF	TGTGCCAGCAGCGCCGGTCCGGCTAATGAAAAACTGTTTTTT
TRBV11-2	TRBJ2-1	TRBD2	NA	CASSPPSGGYNEQFF	TGTGCCAGCAGCCCCCCTAGCGGGGGCTACAATGAGCAGTTCTTC
TRBV30	TRBJ2-1	NA	few	CAWSVNIISTGLTSMKQFF	TGTGCCTGGAGTGTAAATATAATCTCGACCGGACTGACTTCAATGAAGCAGTTCTTC
TRBV7-9	TRBJ1-2	TRBD1	NA	CASSTAGTGDGYTF	TGTGCCAGCAGCACCGCCGGGACAGGGGATGGCTACACCTTC
TRBV25-1	TRBJ2-7	NA	NA	CASSEGLAQYF	TGTGCCAGCAGTGAAGGGCTAGCTCAGTACTTC
TRBV7-2	TRBJ2-7	NA	once	CASSSAPGGVSYEQYF	TGTGCCAGCAGCTCGGCCCCAGGTGGGGTCTCCTACGAGCAGTACTTC
TRBV29-1	TRBJ1-5	TRBD1	NA	CSVPSPGQANQPQHF	TGCAGCGTTCCGAGCCCTGGACAGGCAAATCAGCCCCAGCATTTT
TRBV29-1	TRBJ1-2	TRBD1	NA	CSAGTGVDYGYTF	TGCAGCGCCGGGACAGGGGTTGACTATGGCTACACCTTC
TRBV29-1	TRBJ2-5	TRBD1	NA	CSVSGQGAETQYF	TGCAGCGTTTCCGGACAGGGGGCAGAGACCCAGTACTTC
TRBV29-1	TRBJ1-2	NA	NA	CSVSGGEDYGYTF	TGCAGCGTGAGCGGTGGGGAGGACTATGGCTACACCTTC
TRBV29-1	TRBJ2-7	TRBD1	few	CSVEALDRLVF	TGCAGCGTTGAAGCCTTGGACAGGCTGGTCTTC
TRBV10-3	TRBJ1-6	TRBD1	NA	CANQGQGNSPLHF	TGTGCCAACCAAGGACAGGGAAATTCACCCCTCCACTTT
TRBV7-9	TRBJ2-3	NA	NA	CASSLDGDSTDTQYF	TGTGCCAGCAGCTTAGACGGGGACAGCACAGATACGCAGTATTTT
TRBV30	TRBJ1-5	TRBD1	few	CAWRKWTGADQPQHF	TGTGCCTGGAGGAAGTGGACAGGGGCCGATCAGCCCCAGCATTTT
TRBV29-1	TRBJ2-7	TRBD1	NA	CSVERGTGVNYEQYF	TGCAGCGTTGAAAGAGGGACAGGGGTTAACTACGAGCAGTACTTC
TRBV29-1	TRBJ2-3	TRBD2	NA	CSVRWGGTDTQYF	TGCAGCGTTCGTTGGGGGGGAACAGATACGCAGTATTTT
TRBV29-1	TRBJ2-3	TRBD1	NA	CSALGQLFTDTQYF	TGCAGCGCACTGGGACAGCTATTCACAGATACGCAGTATTTT
TRBV29-1	TRBJ1-1	NA	few	CSVGTQMNTEAFF	TGCAGCGTTGGAACACAAATGAACACTGAAGCTTTCTTT
TRBV5-4	TRBJ2-1	NA	NA	CASSLDLVENNEQFF	TGTGCCAGCAGCTTGGACTTGGTGGAAAACAATGAGCAGTTCTTC
TRBV28	TRBJ2-2	NA	NA	CASSLSGPGELFF	TGTGCCAGCAGTTTGTCTGGGCCCGGGGAGCTGTTTTTT
TRBV5-6	TRBJ2-3	NA	once	CASSLDTQYF	TGTGCCAGCAGCTTGGATACGCAGTATTTT
TRBV29-1	TRBJ2-7	TRBD1	NA	CSPYRRQGTIYEQYF	TGCAGCCCCTACCGGAGACAGGGGACGATCTACGAGCAGTACTTC
TRBV7-2	TRBJ2-7	NA	NA	CASSLVLSSYEQYF	TGTGCCAGCAGCTTAGTGCTCAGCTCCTACGAGCAGTACTTC